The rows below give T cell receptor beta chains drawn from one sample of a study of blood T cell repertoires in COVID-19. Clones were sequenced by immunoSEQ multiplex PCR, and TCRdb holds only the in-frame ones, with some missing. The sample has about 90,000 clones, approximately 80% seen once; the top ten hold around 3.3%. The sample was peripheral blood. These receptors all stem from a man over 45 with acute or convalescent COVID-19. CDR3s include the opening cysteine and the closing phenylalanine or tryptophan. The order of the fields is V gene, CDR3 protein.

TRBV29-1	CSVVGSGGTDTQYF
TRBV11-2	CASSLFPGGPGNEQFF
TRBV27	CASRKQQTNEKLFF
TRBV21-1	CASSKVIGTGVRGETQYF
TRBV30	CAWSTTKDTQYF
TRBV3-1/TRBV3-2	CASSQEAGRVETQYF
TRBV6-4	CASSSGRTDTQYF
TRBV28	CASKIAGGSADTQYF
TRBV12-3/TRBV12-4	CASSLVETGKAFF
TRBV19	CASGGLAGGSNTGELFF
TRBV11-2	CASSSSVRGREKLFF
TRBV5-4	CASSRGDYEQYF
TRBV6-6	CASSFQRGHEQYF
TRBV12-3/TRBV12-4	CATFFGELFF
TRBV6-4	CASSVQDSTEAFF
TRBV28	CASSPGQGTDTQYF
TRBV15	CATSRGRDRAYNEQFF
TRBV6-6	CASADRTASAYEQYF
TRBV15	CATSSPRQYPQETQYF
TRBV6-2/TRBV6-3	CASSTNRANQPQHF
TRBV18	CASSPPVSQETQYF
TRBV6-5	CASSRTETYEQYF
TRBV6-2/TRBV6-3	CASSQTSGETDTQYF
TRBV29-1	CSVLGTDYGYTF
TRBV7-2	CASSLEGPGQVFF
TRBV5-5	CASSSTGDRYETQYF
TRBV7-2	CASSLVGARTGELFF
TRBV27	CASSFLNRAYEQYF
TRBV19	CASREEGYNEQFF
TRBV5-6	CASSWGTGEKLFF
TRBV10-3	CAITRDRDTEAFF
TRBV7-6	CASSLGTGKETQYF
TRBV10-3	CAISFAGEPTYEQYF
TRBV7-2	CASSPSWQDTGELFF
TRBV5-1	CASSGMLAGGYNEQFF
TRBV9	CASSVETSAEAFF
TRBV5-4	CASSEGTGTNEQYF
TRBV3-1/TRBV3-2	CASSRETDHTEAFF
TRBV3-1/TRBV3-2	CASSQVSSPLHF
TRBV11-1	CASSSNNEQFF
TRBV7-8	CASRLRLPGNTGELFF
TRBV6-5	CASSEGHYEQYF
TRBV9	CASSATDYEQYF
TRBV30	CAWTSGQGNTGELFF
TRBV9	CASSARQGDEQYF
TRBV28	CASSKQGINEKLFF
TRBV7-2	CASSSQGGSGYEQYF
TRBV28	CASRPTSGSDNEQFF
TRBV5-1	CASSSRLAGGIYEQYF
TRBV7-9	CASTWTGEETQYF